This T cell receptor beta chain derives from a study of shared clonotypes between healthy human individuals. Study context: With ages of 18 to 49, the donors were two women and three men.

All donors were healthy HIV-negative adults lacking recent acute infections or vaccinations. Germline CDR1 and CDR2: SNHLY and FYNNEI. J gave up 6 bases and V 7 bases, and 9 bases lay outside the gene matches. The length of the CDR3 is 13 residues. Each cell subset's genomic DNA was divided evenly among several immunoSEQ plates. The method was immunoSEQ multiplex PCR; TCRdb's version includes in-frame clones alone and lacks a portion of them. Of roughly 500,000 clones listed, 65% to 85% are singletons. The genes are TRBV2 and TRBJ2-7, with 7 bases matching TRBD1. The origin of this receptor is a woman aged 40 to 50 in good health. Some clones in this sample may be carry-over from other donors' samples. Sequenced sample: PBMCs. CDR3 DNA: TGTGCCAGCAATCGGGGACAGACTTCCGAGCAGTACTTC. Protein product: CASNRGQTSEQYF.